These 14 T cell receptor beta chains were all obtained from the same sample, sequenced in a study of molecular identifiers for immune sequencing clone quantification. TCRdb ran MiXCR on the PCR reads and lists one entry per CDR3 protein. The top ten clones hold more than 0.9% of a sample with 35,000 or so distinct CDR3 sequences, under 20% of them seen once. Input material: naive CD8+ T cells from blood, with Jurkat cell RNA spiked in. Subset specified: FACS-sorted CD8+CD4-CCR7+CD45RA+ naive T cells. These receptors all stem from a human donor in good health. Some libraries in this study had Jurkat cell RNA spiked in.

A note on this clonotype: A clone one base away is much larger, so this may be a read error. The V call is TRBV6-5, the J call TRBJ1-4; D possibly corresponds to TRBD1 (6 bases). This CDR3 is 12 amino acids long. Germline CDR1 MNHEY, CDR2 SVGAGI. This CDR3 is CASSKGGGGLLF. CDR3 bases: TGTGCCAGCAGTAAGGGGGGAGGCGGTCTGCTTTTT.

This clonotype has only a few counts. This rearrangement joins TRBV25-1 to TRBJ2-1; D uncertain. Germline assignment: CDR1 MGHDK and CDR2 SYGVNS. This CDR3 is 13 amino acids long. The ends were cut back, 2 bases at V and 9 bases at J, with 11 bases in the middle. The CDR3 DNA follows: TGTGCCAGCAGTGAAGAAGGCGGACCTGAGCAGTTCTTC. Protein sequence: CASSEEGGPEQFF.

This chain connects TRBV10-3 to TRBJ1-6; D not resolved. The CDR3 is made up of 17 amino acids. Trimming took off 3 bases at V and 1 base at J, with 13 bases between the two ends. CDR1 ENHRY and CDR2 SYGVKD come from the germline V gene. The CDR3 bases are TGTGCCATCAGTGACACCAGATTTGGATCCTATAATTCACCCCTCCACTTT. As protein: CAISDTRFGSYNSPLHF.

This clonotype was picked up a small number of times. J is TRBJ2-3 and V is TRBV3-1, with 7 bases that match TRBD1. After removal of 3 bases from V and 1 base from J, the junction contained 4 bases not matched to a gene. CDR3 length: 15 residues. The V gene's germline CDR1 is LGHDT and CDR2 YNNKEL (reference sequence). CDR3 region: CASSHEGTGTDTQYF. CDR3 DNA sequence: TGTGCCAGCAGCCATGAAGGGACAGGCACAGATACGCAGTATTTT.

This clonotype was picked up many times. DNA for the CDR3: TGTGCCAGCAGCTTAGTCCCAGGGGGCAATGAGCAGTTCTTC. Protein: CASSLVPGGNEQFF. This chain links TRBV11-2 with TRBJ2-1; 7 positions agree with TRBD1. The CDR3 contains 14 residues. J was trimmed by 6 bases and V by 1 base; bases with no gene match: 3. Per the germline V gene, CDR1 is SGHAT and CDR2 is FQNNGV.

The chain joins TRBV20-1 to TRBJ2-7; 8 bases agree with TRBD2. The CDR3 runs 11 residues. Germline loops: CDR1 DFQATT, CDR2 SNEGSKA (reference sequence). J lost 6 bases, V lost 7 bases, and 5 bases had no gene match. This CDR3 is CSGSTSGEQYF. In DNA form, the CDR3 reads TGCAGTGGGTCTACTAGCGGCGAGCAGTACTTC.

This clonotype was counted at least ten times. The CDR3 DNA is TGTGCCAGCATAGGAGAGGGCGCTACGCAGTATTTT. It specifies CASIGEGATQYF. The rearrangement links TRBV2 to TRBJ2-3, with D perhaps TRBD2 (5 bases). The CDR3 loop spans 12 amino acids. Germline V CDR1 and CDR2: SNHLY, FYNNEI. Between the trimmed V and J ends, which lost 7 bases and 8 bases, there was a span of 13 bases.

With regard to this clonotype: A clone one base away is much larger, so this may be a read error. The gene calls are TRBV25-1 and TRBJ2-1, with TRBD2 identical over 7 bases. The CDR3 is 16 residues long. The germline V gene has CDR1 MGHDK and CDR2 SYGVNS. Trimming cost V 1 base and J 9 bases; bases outside gene matches: 12. The CDR3 is CASSELSGGSYGEQFF. CDR3 sequence (DNA): TGTGCCAGCAGTGAATTATCTGGCGGGAGTTACGGTGAGCAGTTCTTC.

This clonotype was seen many times. The chain carries TRBV19 and TRBJ1-5; possible D gene TRBD1, 6 bases. The CDR3 length is 14 residues. Germline V CDR1 and CDR2: LNHDA, SQIVND (reference sequence). With 1 base removed from V and 4 bases from J, the gap between germline ends came to 8 bases. The CDR3, as DNA: TGTGCCAGTAGTATAGGGAGGGGGAATCAGCCCCAGCATTTT. It codes for CASSIGRGNQPQHF.

This clonotype was seen ten or more times. J is TRBJ1-5 and V is TRBV7-9; weak D call: TRBD1 (5 bases). CDR1 and CDR2 (germline): SEHNR, FQNEAQ (reference sequence). Trimming stripped 3 bases from V and 2 bases from J, with 11 bases between. This CDR3 spans 15 amino acids. CDR3 sequence (DNA): TGTGCCAGCAGCTTCGGCCAGGGTGGCAATCAGCCCCAGCATTTT. Its protein product is CASSFGQGGNQPQHF.

This clonotype was counted ten times or more. The V and J genes are TRBV4-1 and TRBJ1-1; a possible D gene is TRBD1 (5 bases). The germline V and J ends were trimmed by 2 bases and 4 bases, with 8 bases remaining between them. CDR1 is MGHRA, CDR2 YSYEKL, per germline. The CDR3 has 13 amino acids. Here the CDR3 DNA reads TGCGCCAGCAGCCAAACGCAGGGCACTGAAGCTTTCTTT. Protein sequence: CASSQTQGTEAFF.

This clonotype was detected ten times or more. The chain links TRBV11-2 to TRBJ2-3, with 7 bases identical to TRBD2. The CDR3 runs to 15 residues. V trimming: 3 bases; J trimming: 2 bases; junction bases outside the gene matches: 5. CDR1 is SGHAT, CDR2 FQNNGV, per germline. The CDR3 reads CASSFSGTNTDTQYF. As DNA, the CDR3 is TGTGCCAGCAGCTTCTCCGGGACTAACACAGATACGCAGTATTTT.

This clonotype appeared a few times. The chain links TRBV27 to TRBJ2-7; D gene uncertain. Germline CDR1 reads MNHEY; CDR2 reads SMNVEV (reference sequence). The CDR3 extends over 14 amino acids. V was trimmed by 2 bases and J by 3 bases, leaving 11 bases between them. The CDR3 DNA is TGTGCCAGCAGTTTACGGCAGAATGTCTACGAGCAGTACTTC. Translation: CASSLRQNVYEQYF.

This chain joins TRBV7-9 and TRBJ2-2; the match to TRBD2 covers 14 bases. CDR1 and CDR2 from the germline V gene are SEHNR and FQNEAQ (reference sequence). This CDR3 is built from 18 residues. Unmatched junction bases numbered 5, after V lost 5 bases and J lost 0 bases. Here the CDR3 DNA reads TGTGCCAGCAGCCCGCGACTAGCGGGAGGGCCGAACACCGGGGAGCTGTTTTTT. Amino acids: CASSPRLAGGPNTGELFF.